The source of this T cell receptor beta chain is a study of control samples from healthy donors and cancer patients. TCRdb's copy holds only in-frame clones and misses some; the assay was immunoSEQ multiplex PCR. The sample lists 20,000 to 30,000 clones; roughly 85% were seen once. V lost 1 base to trimming and J lost 1 base; unmatched junction nucleotides: 8. CDR3 size: 18 residues. Germline V gives CDR1 MGHRA, CDR2 YSYEKL. Sequencing was carried out using PBMCs. This chain uses TRBV4-1 with TRBJ2-3, with 10 nucleotides matching TRBD2. This receptor was taken from a woman aged 55-69 years with head and neck cancer. CDR3 nucleotide sequence: TGCGCCAGCAGCCAAGTCTTCCCCGGGACTAGCGGCACAGATACGCAGTATTTT. Its translation is CASSQVFPGTSGTDTQYF.